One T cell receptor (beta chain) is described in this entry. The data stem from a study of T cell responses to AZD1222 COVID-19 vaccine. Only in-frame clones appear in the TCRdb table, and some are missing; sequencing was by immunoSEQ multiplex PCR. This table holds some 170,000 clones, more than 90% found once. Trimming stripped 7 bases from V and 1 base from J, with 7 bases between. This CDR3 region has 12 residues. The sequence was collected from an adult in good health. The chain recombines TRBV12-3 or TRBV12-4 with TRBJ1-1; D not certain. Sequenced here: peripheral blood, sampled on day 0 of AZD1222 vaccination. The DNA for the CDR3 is TGTGCCAGCAAGAGTGGGAACACTGAAGCTTTCTTT. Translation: CASKSGNTEAFF.